The rows below give T cell receptor beta chains drawn from one sample of a study of T cell responses to AZD1222 COVID-19 vaccine. This table comes from immunoSEQ multiplex PCR, and its TCRdb copy is limited to in-frame clones, with some not included. This sample has about 120,000 clones, with around 93% found just once. The sequences come from peripheral blood, collected 28 days after the second AZD1222 dose. The receptors originated from an adult who received the AZD1222 COVID-19 vaccine. The CDR3 runs from the conserved cysteine through the conserved F or W. D genes are given only for firm matches. For some rows the clone size is stated as once, few or many, or as a class when expanded; others skip it.

d_gene: TRBD1
v_gene: TRBV5-1
abundance: NA
j_gene: TRBJ2-7
CDR3nt: TGCGCCAGCAGCCCTTCGGGACAGGGATTCCACGAGCAGTACTTC
CDR3aa: CASSPSGQGFHEQYF

d_gene: NA
v_gene: TRBV19
abundance: once
j_gene: TRBJ1-5
CDR3nt: TGTGCCAGTAGTATGGATATGGCGGAGAATCAGCCCCAGCATTTT
CDR3aa: CASSMDMAENQPQHF

d_gene: NA
v_gene: TRBV10-3
abundance: NA
j_gene: TRBJ2-5
CDR3nt: TGTGCCATCAGTGTGGCAGAGCAAGAGACCCAGTACTTC
CDR3aa: CAISVAEQETQYF

d_gene: TRBD1
v_gene: TRBV11-3
abundance: NA
j_gene: TRBJ1-2
CDR3nt: TGTGCCAGCAGCTCCCTACGACAGGGAGACAACTATGGCTACACCTTC
CDR3aa: CASSSLRQGDNYGYTF

d_gene: NA
v_gene: TRBV5-4
abundance: NA
j_gene: TRBJ1-1
CDR3nt: TGTGCCAGCAGCTTGGTCGGGGTGAACACTGAAGCTTTCTTT
CDR3aa: CASSLVGVNTEAFF

d_gene: TRBD1
v_gene: TRBV7-9
abundance: NA
j_gene: TRBJ2-7
CDR3nt: TGTGCCAGCAGCTCAGGCCCAGGGACAGGGGCACACGAGCAGTACTTC
CDR3aa: CASSSGPGTGAHEQYF

d_gene: NA
v_gene: TRBV3-1/TRBV3-2
abundance: NA
j_gene: TRBJ2-1
CDR3nt: TGTGCCAGCAGCAGGGCGGTAAGCTCCTACAATGAGCAGTTCTTC
CDR3aa: CASSRAVSSYNEQFF

d_gene: TRBD1
v_gene: TRBV2
abundance: NA
j_gene: TRBJ1-2
CDR3nt: TGTGCCAGCAGTGAGGCAGGGGGGGGACTCTATGGCTACACCTTC
CDR3aa: CASSEAGGGLYGYTF

d_gene: NA
v_gene: TRBV18
abundance: once
j_gene: TRBJ2-1
CDR3nt: TGTGCCAGCACAATAGGGGCAGGACGTACTGAGCAGTTCTTC
CDR3aa: CASTIGAGRTEQFF

d_gene: NA
v_gene: TRBV12-5
abundance: NA
j_gene: TRBJ1-3
CDR3nt: TGTGCTAGTGGTTTAGAAGTGCACACCATATATTTT
CDR3aa: CASGLEVHTIYF

d_gene: NA
v_gene: TRBV19
abundance: NA
j_gene: TRBJ1-1
CDR3nt: TGTGCCAGTTCTCAACAGGGATTGAACACTGAAGCTTTCTTT
CDR3aa: CASSQQGLNTEAFF

d_gene: TRBD1
v_gene: TRBV5-4
abundance: NA
j_gene: TRBJ1-4
CDR3nt: TGTGCCAGCAGCCGGACAGGGGCCCCTCGTGAAAAACTGTTTTTT
CDR3aa: CASSRTGAPREKLFF

d_gene: NA
v_gene: TRBV7-2
abundance: NA
j_gene: TRBJ2-2
CDR3nt: TGTGCCAGCAGCCCACTTCGGGTCACCACCGGGGAGCTGTTTTTT
CDR3aa: CASSPLRVTTGELFF

d_gene: NA
v_gene: TRBV3-1/TRBV3-2
abundance: NA
j_gene: TRBJ1-1
CDR3nt: TGTGCCAGCAGCCAAGAGGCCAGGGCTACTGAAGCTTTCTTT
CDR3aa: CASSQEARATEAFF

d_gene: NA
v_gene: TRBV27
abundance: NA
j_gene: TRBJ1-5
CDR3nt: TGTGCCAGCAGTTTGGGAGGGGATCAGCCCCAGCATTTT
CDR3aa: CASSLGGDQPQHF

d_gene: NA
v_gene: TRBV5-1
abundance: once
j_gene: TRBJ2-2
CDR3nt: TGCGCCAGCAGCTTGGCTCCGGGAGCCGCAAACACCGGGGAGCTGTTTTTT
CDR3aa: CASSLAPGAANTGELFF

d_gene: NA
v_gene: TRBV19
abundance: NA
j_gene: TRBJ1-1
CDR3nt: TGTGCCAGTACCCCCGGGACATGGAACACTGAAGCTTTCTTT
CDR3aa: CASTPGTWNTEAFF

d_gene: NA
v_gene: TRBV7-9
abundance: NA
j_gene: TRBJ1-2
CDR3nt: TGTGCCAGCAGCTTAATGGAGGGTTGGGGCTACACCTTC
CDR3aa: CASSLMEGWGYTF